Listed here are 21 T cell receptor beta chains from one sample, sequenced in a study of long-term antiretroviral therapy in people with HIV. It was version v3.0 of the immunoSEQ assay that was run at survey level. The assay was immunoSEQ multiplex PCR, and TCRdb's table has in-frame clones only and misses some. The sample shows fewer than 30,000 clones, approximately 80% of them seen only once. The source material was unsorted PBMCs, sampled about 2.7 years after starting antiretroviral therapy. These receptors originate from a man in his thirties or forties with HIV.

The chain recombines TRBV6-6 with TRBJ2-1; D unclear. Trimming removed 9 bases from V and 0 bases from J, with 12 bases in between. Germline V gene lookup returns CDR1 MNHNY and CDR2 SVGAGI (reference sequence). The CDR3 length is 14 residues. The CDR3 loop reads CASKSRVSYNEQFF. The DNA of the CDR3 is TGTGCCAGTAAGAGCCGAGTCTCCTACAATGAGCAGTTCTTC.

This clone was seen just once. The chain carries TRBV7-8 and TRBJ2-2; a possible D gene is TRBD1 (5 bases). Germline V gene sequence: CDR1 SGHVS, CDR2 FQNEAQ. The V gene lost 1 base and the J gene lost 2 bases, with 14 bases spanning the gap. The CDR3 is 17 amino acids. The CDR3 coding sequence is TGTGCCAGCAGCTTAGGCTCCGACAGTCGAAACACCGGGGAGCTGTTTTTT. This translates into CASSLGSDSRNTGELFF.

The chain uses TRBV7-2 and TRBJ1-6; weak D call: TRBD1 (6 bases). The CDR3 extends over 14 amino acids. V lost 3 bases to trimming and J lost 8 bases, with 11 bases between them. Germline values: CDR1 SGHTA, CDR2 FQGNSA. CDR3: CASSFRNRDSPLHF. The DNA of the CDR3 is TGTGCCAGCAGCTTCAGAAACAGGGATTCACCCCTCCACTTT.

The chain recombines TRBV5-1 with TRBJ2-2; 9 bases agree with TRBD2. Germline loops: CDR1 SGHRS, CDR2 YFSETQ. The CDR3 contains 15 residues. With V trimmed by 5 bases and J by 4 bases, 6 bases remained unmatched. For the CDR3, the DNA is TGCGCCAGCAGGTTCCAGGGACTAGCCACCGGGGAGCTGTTTTTT. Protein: CASRFQGLATGELFF. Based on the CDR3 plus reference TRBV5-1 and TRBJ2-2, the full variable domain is KAGVTQTPRYLIKTRGQQVTLSCSPISGHRSVSWYQQTPGQGLQFLFEYFSETQRNKGNFPGRFSGRQFSNSRSEMNVSTLELGDSALYLCASRFQGLATGELFFGEGSRLTVL.

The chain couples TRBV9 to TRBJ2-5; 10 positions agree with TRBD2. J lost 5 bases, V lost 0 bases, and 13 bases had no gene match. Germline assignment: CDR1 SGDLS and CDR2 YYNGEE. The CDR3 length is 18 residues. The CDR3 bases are TGTGCCAGCAGCGTAGGTCACAGGCTAGCGGGAGCCACGGAGACCCAGTACTTC. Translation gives CASSVGHRLAGATETQYF.

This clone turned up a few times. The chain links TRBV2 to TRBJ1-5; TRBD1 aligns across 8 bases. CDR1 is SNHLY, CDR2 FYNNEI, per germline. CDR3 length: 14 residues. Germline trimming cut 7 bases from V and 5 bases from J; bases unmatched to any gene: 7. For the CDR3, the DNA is TGTGCCAGCACCTCGGACAGGGTGGATCAGCCCCAGCATTTT. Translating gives CASTSDRVDQPQHF.

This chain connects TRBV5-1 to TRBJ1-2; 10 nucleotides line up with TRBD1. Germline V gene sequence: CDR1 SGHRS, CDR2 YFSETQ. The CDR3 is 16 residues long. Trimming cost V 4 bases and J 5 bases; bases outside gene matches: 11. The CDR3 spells CASSLYGGTGAYGYTF. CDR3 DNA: TGCGCCAGCAGCCTCTACGGGGGGACAGGGGCATATGGCTACACCTTC.

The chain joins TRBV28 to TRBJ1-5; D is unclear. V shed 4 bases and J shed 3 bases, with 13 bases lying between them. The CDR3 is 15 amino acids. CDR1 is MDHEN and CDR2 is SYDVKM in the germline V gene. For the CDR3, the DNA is TGTGCCAGCAGTTCGTTGGGGATTGACAATCAGCCCCAGCATTTT. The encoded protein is CASSSLGIDNQPQHF. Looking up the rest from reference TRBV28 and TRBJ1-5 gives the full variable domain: DVKVTQSSRYLVKRTGEKVFLECVQDMDHENMFWYRQDPGLGLRLIYFSYDVKMKEKGDIPEGYSVSREKKERFSLILESASTNQTSMYLCASSSLGIDNQPQHFGDGTRLSIL.

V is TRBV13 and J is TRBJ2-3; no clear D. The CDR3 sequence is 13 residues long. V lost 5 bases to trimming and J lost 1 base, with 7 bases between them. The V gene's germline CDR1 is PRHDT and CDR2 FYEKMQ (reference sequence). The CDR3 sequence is CASSEQGTDTQYF. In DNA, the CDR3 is TGTGCCAGCAGCGAGCAGGGCACAGATACGCAGTATTTT.

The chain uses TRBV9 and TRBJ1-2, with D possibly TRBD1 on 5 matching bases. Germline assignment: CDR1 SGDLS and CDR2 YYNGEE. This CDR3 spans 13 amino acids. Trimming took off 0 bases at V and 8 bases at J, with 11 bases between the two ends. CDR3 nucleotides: TGTGCCAGCAGCGTAGTTACAGGACGCGGCTACACCTTC. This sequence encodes CASSVVTGRGYTF. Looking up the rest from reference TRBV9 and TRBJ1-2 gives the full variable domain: DSGVTQTPKHLITATGQRVTLRCSPRSGDLSVYWYQQSLDQGLQFLIQYYNGEERAKGNILERFSAQQFPDLHSELNLSSLELGDSALYFCASSVVTGRGYTFGSGTRLTVV.

The CDR3 DNA sequence: TGCGCCAGCAGGGGACTACACGAGCAGTACTTC. It yields the protein CASRGLHEQYF. This chain joins TRBV5-1 and TRBJ2-7, with 7 bases aligning to TRBD2. Unmatched junction bases numbered 1, after V lost 5 bases and J lost 5 bases. The length of the CDR3 is 11 residues. Germline loops: CDR1 SGHRS, CDR2 YFSETQ. The entire variable domain, with the rest obtained from reference TRBV5-1 and TRBJ2-7, is as follows: KAGVTQTPRYLIKTRGQQVTLSCSPISGHRSVSWYQQTPGQGLQFLFEYFSETQRNKGNFPGRFSGRQFSNSRSEMNVSTLELGDSALYLCASRGLHEQYFGPGTRLTVT.

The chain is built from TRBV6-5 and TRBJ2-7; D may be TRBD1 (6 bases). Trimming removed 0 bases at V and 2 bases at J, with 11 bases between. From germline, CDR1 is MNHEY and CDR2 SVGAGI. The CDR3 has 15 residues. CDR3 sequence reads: CASSYSLTGPYEQYF. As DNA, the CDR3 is TGTGCCAGCAGTTACTCTCTGACAGGACCCTACGAGCAGTACTTC.

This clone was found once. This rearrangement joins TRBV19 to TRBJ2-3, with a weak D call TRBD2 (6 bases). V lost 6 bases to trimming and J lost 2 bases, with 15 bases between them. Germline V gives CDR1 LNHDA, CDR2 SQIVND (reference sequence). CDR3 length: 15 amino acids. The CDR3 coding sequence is TGTGCCAGTAGAACTCCGGGACTTCCCACAGATACGCAGTATTTT. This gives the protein CASRTPGLPTDTQYF.

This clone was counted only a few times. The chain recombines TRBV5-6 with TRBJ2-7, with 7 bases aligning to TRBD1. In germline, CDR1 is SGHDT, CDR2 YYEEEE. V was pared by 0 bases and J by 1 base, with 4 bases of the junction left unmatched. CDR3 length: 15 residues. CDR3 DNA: TGTGCCAGCAGCTTGGGAGGGGGCTGGTCCTACGAGCAGTACTTC. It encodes CASSLGGGWSYEQYF.

CDR3 nucleotides: TGTGCCAGCAGCGCTCTTTTCGGGACACCTACAGACGCAGGAAACACCATATATTTT. Protein: CASSALFGTPTDAGNTIYF. V gene TRBV9 combines with J gene TRBJ1-3, with D possibly being TRBD1 (6 bases). Germline assignment: CDR1 SGDLS and CDR2 YYNGEE. V was clipped by 3 bases and J by 4 bases, with 26 bases between them. CDR3 length equals 19 residues.

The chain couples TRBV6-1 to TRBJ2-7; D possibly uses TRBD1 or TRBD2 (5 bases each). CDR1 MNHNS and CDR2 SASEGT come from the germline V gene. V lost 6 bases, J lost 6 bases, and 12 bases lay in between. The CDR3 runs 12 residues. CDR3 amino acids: CASRPGTREQYF. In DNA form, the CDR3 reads TGTGCCAGCAGACCGGGGACGCGCGAGCAGTACTTC.

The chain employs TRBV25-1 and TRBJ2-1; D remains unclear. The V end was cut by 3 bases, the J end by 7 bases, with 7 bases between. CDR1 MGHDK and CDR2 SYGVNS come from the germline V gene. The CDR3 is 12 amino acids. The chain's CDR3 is CASSDIRNEQFF. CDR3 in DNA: TGTGCCAGCAGTGATATTAGGAATGAGCAGTTCTTC. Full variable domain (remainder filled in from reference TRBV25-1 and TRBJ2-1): EADIYQTPRYLVIGTGKKITLECSQTMGHDKMYWYQQDPGMELHLIHYSYGVNSTEKGDLSSESTVSRIRTEHFPLTLESARPSHTSQYLCASSDIRNEQFFGPGTRLTVL.

CDR3 protein: CASSAYPLAGGLTSTDTQYF. The CDR3 coding sequence is TGTGCCAGCAGCGCCTACCCCCTAGCGGGGGGCCTAACTAGCACAGATACGCAGTATTTT. This chain uses TRBV7-3 with TRBJ2-3; 11 nucleotides match TRBD2. Losses at the gene ends were 5 bases for V and 0 bases for J; bases not matched to a gene: 16. There are 20 residues in the CDR3. Germline V gene sequence: CDR1 SGHTA, CDR2 FQGTGA.

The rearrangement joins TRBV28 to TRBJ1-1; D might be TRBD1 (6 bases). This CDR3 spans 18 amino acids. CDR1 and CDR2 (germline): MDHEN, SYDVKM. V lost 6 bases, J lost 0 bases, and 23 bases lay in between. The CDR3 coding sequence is TGTGCCAGCAGCAAATTTCCGGGGGGCGAAGGGGTGAACACTGAAGCTTTCTTT. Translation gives CASSKFPGGEGVNTEAFF.

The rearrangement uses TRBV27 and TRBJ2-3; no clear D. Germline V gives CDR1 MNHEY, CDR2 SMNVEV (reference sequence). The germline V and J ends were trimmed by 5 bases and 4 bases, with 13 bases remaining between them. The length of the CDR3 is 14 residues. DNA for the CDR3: TGTGCCAGCAGTGGCGCAACCTCCCCAGATACGCAGTATTTT. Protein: CASSGATSPDTQYF.

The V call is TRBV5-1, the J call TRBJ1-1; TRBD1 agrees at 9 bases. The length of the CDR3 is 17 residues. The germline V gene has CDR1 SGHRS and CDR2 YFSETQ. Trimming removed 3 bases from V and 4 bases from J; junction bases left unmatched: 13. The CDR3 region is CASSSSPVQGAGTEAFF. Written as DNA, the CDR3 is TGCGCCAGCAGCTCCTCACCTGTACAGGGGGCTGGCACTGAAGCTTTCTTT.